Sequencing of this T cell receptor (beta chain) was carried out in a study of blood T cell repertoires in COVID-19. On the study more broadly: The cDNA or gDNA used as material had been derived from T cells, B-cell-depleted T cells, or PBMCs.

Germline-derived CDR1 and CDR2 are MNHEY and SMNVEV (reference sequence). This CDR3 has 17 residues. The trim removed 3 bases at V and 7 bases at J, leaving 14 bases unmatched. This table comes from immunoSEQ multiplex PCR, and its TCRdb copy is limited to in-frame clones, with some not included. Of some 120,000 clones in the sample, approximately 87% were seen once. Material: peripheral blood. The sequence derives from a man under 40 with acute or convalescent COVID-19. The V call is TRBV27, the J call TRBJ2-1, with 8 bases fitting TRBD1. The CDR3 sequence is CASSFSASRQGLNEQFF. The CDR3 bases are TGTGCCAGCAGTTTTTCTGCCTCGAGACAGGGGCTAAATGAGCAGTTCTTC.